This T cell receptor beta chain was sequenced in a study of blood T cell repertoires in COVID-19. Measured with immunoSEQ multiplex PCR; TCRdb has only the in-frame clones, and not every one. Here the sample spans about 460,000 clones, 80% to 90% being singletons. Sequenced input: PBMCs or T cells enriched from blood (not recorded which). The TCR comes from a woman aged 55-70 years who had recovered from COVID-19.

CDR3 DNA sequence: TGTGCCAGCAGCCGCCAACAGGGGGCGCGAGGAAACACCATATATTTT. It codes for CASSRQQGARGNTIYF. The chain couples TRBV3-1 (or the pseudogene TRBV3-2) to TRBJ1-3, with 9 positions matching TRBD1. V lost 4 bases and J lost 4; bases outside the gene matches: 8. Germline V gene sequence: CDR1 LGHDT, CDR2 YNNKEL (reference sequence). The CDR3 covers 16 residues.